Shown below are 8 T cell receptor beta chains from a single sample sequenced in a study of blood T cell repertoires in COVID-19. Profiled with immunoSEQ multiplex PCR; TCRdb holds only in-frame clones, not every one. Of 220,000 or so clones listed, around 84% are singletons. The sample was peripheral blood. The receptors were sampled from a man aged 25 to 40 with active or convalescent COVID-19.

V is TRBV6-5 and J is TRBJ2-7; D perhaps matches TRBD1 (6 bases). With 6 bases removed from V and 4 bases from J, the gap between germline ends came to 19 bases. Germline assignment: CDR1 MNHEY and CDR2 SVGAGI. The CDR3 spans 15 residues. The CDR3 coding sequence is TGTGCCAGCAGGTTGGGCAGGGGATTTCAGTACGAGCAGTACTTC. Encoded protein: CASRLGRGFQYEQYF.

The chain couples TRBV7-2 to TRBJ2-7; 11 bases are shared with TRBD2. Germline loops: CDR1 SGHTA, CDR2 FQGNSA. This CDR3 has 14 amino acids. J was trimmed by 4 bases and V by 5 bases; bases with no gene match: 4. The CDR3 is CASSISSGGYEQYF. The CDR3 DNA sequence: TGTGCCAGCAGCATCTCTAGCGGGGGGTACGAGCAGTACTTC.

CDR3 protein: CASSLSDTKNIQYF. In DNA, the CDR3 is TGTGCCAGCAGCCTTAGCGATACCAAAAACATTCAGTACTTC. The rearrangement joins TRBV3-1 (or the pseudogene TRBV3-2) to TRBJ2-4; maybe TRBD2 (5 bases). This CDR3 has 14 residues. Trimming took off 4 bases at V and 2 bases at J, with 9 bases between the two ends. CDR1 is LGHDT, CDR2 YNNKEL, per germline (reference sequence).

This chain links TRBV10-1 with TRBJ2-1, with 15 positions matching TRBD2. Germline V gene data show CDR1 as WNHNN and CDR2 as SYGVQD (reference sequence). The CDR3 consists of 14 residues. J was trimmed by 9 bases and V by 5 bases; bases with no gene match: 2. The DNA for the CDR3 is TGCGCCAGCAGTCGGACTAGCGGGGGGGCTGAGCAGTTCTTC. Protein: CASSRTSGGAEQFF.

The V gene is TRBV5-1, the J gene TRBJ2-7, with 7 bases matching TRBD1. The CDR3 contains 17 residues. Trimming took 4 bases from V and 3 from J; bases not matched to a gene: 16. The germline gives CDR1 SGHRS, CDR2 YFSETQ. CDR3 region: CASSQRGDSYYLYEQYF. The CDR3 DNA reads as TGCGCCAGCAGCCAACGAGGGGACAGTTACTACCTCTACGAGCAGTACTTC.

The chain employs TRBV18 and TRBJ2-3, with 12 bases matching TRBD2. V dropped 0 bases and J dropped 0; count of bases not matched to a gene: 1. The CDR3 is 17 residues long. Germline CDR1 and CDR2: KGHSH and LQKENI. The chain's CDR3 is CASSPPGLAGSTDTQYF. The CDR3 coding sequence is TGTGCCAGCTCACCACCCGGACTAGCGGGGAGCACAGATACGCAGTATTTT.

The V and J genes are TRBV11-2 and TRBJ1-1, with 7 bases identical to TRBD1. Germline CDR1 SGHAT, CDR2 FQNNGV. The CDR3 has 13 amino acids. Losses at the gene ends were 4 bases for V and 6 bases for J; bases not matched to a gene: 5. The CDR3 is CASSSLQGAEAFF. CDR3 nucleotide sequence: TGTGCCAGCAGCTCTCTGCAGGGGGCTGAAGCTTTCTTT.

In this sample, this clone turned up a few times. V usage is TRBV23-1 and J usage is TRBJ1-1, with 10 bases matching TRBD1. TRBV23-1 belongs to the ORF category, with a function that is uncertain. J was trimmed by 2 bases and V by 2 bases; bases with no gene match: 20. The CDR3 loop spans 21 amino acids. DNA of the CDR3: TGCGCCAGCAGTCAAACCCCATTATTCCGGGACAGGGGCTGGAAAAACACTGAAGCTTTCTTT. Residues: CASSQTPLFRDRGWKNTEAFF.